The 10 T cell receptor beta chains given below trace back to one sample, sequenced in a study of T cell repertoires in cytomegalovirus infection. These receptors' targets are unknown. TCRdb called the reads again in MiXCR, with one record for every CDR3 protein. The data contain roughly 730,000 distinct CDR3 sequences, around a third of them singletons. The material sequenced was cultured PBMCs, taken from culture after CMV antigen stimulation. The receptors originated from a human donor in good health (CMV status not recorded). Some clones in this sample may be carry-over from other donors' samples.

This chain joins TRBV15 and TRBJ2-5; 10 positions match TRBD1. Germline V CDR1 and CDR2: LNHNV, YYDKDF (reference sequence). V trimming: 5 bases; J trimming: 4 bases; junction bases outside the gene matches: 4. The CDR3 consists of 14 residues. CDR3 sequence reads: CATSRGTGAETQYF. The CDR3 nucleotides read TGTGCCACCAGCCGGGGGACAGGGGCAGAGACCCAGTACTTC.

This clonotype was seen a few times. This sequence joins TRBV7-6 and TRBJ2-1, with 7 bases matching TRBD2. J was trimmed by 8 bases and V by 4 bases; bases with no gene match: 8. From germline, CDR1 is SGHVS and CDR2 FNYEAQ. The CDR3 covers 14 residues. CDR3 in DNA: TGTGCCAGCAGCTCCTGGGCGGGAGTCCATGAGCAGTTCTTC. Translating gives CASSSWAGVHEQFF.

This clonotype was recorded a few times. The chain recombines TRBV7-2 with TRBJ2-1; a weak D match, TRBD1 (5 bases). V was trimmed by 4 bases and J by 10 bases, leaving 14 bases between them. CDR3 length equals 13 residues. Germline values: CDR1 SGHTA, CDR2 FQGNSA. The CDR3 DNA is TGTGCCAGCAGCTCTCAAGGGGTAGGGGAGCAGTTCTTC. Its translation: CASSSQGVGEQFF.

This clonotype was seen a few times. V is TRBV7-9 and J is TRBJ1-4; D is undetermined. This CDR3 contains 13 residues. Germline lookup yields CDR1 SEHNR and CDR2 FQNEAQ (reference sequence). Trimming left V 5 bases short and J 8 bases short, with 12 bases between. CDR3 bases: TGTGCCAGCAGCCCGGGTTTAAAGGAAAAACTGTTTTTT. Translating it yields CASSPGLKEKLFF.

V usage is TRBV7-9 and J usage is TRBJ2-7; 12 nucleotides align to TRBD1. Germline-derived CDR1 and CDR2 are SEHNR and FQNEAQ (reference sequence). V shed 5 bases, J shed 4 bases, and the junction held 3 bases outside the gene matches. This CDR3 has 14 residues. This CDR3 reads CASSMGQGAYEQYF. CDR3 DNA sequence: TGTGCCAGCAGCATGGGACAGGGGGCTTACGAGCAGTACTTC.

The chain recombines TRBV25-1 with TRBJ2-1, with 10 bases aligning to TRBD2. Looked up from germline, CDR1 is MGHDK and CDR2 is SYGVNS. V shed 1 base and J 2 bases; nucleotides not matched to a gene: 2. This CDR3 spans 16 amino acids. CDR3 region: CASSEFTSGTYNEQFF. CDR3 sequence (DNA): TGTGCCAGCAGTGAATTTACTAGCGGGACCTACAATGAGCAGTTCTTC.

The chain carries TRBV19 and TRBJ1-1; tentative D call: TRBD1 (5 bases). V gave up 3 bases and J gave up 1 base, with 9 bases separating them. CDR3 size: 14 residues. From germline, CDR1 is LNHDA and CDR2 SQIVND (reference sequence). The CDR3 loop reads CASSIRGENTEAFF. The CDR3 DNA reads TGTGCCAGTAGTATCCGAGGGGAGAACACTGAAGCTTTCTTT.

This clonotype was detected ten times or more. The chain carries TRBV7-2 and TRBJ2-6; 8 bases line up with TRBD1. J was trimmed by 0 bases and V by 5 bases; bases with no gene match: 9. The length of the CDR3 is 18 residues. CDR1 is SGHTA and CDR2 is FQGNSA in the germline V gene. CDR3 in amino acids: CASSPPGQAGSGANVLTF. In DNA form, the CDR3 reads TGTGCCAGCAGCCCACCGGGACAGGCAGGCTCTGGGGCCAACGTCCTGACTTTC. Full variable domain (outside the CDR3, taken from reference TRBV7-2 and TRBJ2-6): GAGVSQSPSNKVTEKGKDVELRCDPISGHTALYWYRQSLGQGLEFLIYFQGNSAPDKSGLPSDRFSAERTGGSVSTLTIQRTQQEDSAVYLCASSPPGQAGSGANVLTFGAGSRLTVL.

This clonotype was seen more than once but under ten times. This chain joins TRBV7-9 and TRBJ2-2, with TRBD1 matching 8 bases. The germline V gene encodes CDR1 SEHNR and CDR2 FQNEAQ (reference sequence). This CDR3 comprises 15 residues. After removal of 4 bases from V and 4 bases from J, the junction contained 5 bases not matched to a gene. DNA of the CDR3: TGTGCCAGCAGCTACCAGACAGGGGCCACCGGGGAGCTGTTTTTT. It encodes CASSYQTGATGELFF.

This clonotype showed up just a few times. CDR3 coding DNA: TGTGCCAGCAGTTCGGCTACAAATGAGCAGTTCTTC. It specifies CASSSATNEQFF. This chain links TRBV7-6 with TRBJ2-1, with D unclear. Trimming took 6 bases from V and 7 from J, leaving 10 bases between them. There are 12 residues in the CDR3. Germline V gene data show CDR1 as SGHVS and CDR2 as FNYEAQ.